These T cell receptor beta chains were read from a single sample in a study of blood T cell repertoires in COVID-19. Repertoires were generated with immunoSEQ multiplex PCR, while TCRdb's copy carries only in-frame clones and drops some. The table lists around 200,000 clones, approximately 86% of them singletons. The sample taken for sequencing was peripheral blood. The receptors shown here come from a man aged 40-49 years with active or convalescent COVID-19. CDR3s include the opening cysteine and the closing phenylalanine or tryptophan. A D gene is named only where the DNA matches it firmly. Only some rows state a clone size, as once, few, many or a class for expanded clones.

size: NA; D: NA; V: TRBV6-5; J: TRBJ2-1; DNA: TGTGCCAGCACTCTTCGGGCGGGTTACAATGAGCAGTTCTTC; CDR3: CASTLRAGYNEQFF
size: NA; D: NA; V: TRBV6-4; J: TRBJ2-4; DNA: TGTGCCAGCGTACCTCGGGGGTCGTTAGGCAAAAACATTCAGTACTTC; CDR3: CASVPRGSLGKNIQYF
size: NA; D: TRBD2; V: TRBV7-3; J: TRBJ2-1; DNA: TGTGCCAGCGGACGACTAGCGGGGGACAATGAGCAGTTCTTC; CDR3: CASGRLAGDNEQFF
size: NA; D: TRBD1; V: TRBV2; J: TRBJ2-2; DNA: TGTGCCAGCAGATTGGACAGGGGGGCGAACACCGGGGAGCTGTTTTTT; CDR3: CASRLDRGANTGELFF
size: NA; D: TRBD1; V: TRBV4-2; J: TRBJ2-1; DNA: TGTGCCAGCAGCCAAAGGGGGGGGACAGGGGTATACAATGAGCAGTTCTTC; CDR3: CASSQRGGTGVYNEQFF
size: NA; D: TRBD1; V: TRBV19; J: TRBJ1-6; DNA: TGTGCCAGTAGGAGCAGGGGGCTGACACCCCTCCACTTT; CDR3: CASRSRGLTPLHF
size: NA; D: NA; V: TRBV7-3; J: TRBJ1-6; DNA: TGTGCCAGCAGCTCAGGGGCACAGTCATCACCCCTCCACTTT; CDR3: CASSSGAQSSPLHF
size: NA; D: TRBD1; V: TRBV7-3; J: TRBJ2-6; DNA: TGTGCCAGCAGCTTAAGTGGCATGCAGGACAGGGGATCCGGGGCCAACGTCCTGACTTTC; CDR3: CASSLSGMQDRGSGANVLTF
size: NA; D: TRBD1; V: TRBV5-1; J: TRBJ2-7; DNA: TGCGCCAGCAGCTTGAGGACAGGGGATGACGAGCAGTACTTC; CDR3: CASSLRTGDDEQYF
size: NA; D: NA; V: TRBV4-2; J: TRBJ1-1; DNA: TGTGCCAGCACCAGGGGAAGGGACACTGAAGCTTTCTTT; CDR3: CASTRGRDTEAFF
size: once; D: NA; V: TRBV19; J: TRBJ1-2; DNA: TGTGCCAGTAGGACCCGGGACACGGAATATTTTGGCTACACCTTC; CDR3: CASRTRDTEYFGYTF
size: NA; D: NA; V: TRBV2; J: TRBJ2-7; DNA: TGTGCCAGCAGTGGGGGCCTAAACTACGAGCAGTACTTC; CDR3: CASSGGLNYEQYF
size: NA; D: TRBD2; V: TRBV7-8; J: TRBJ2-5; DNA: TGTGCCAGCAGCTTAGGGGGAGGGACCATCCAAGAGACCCAGTACTTC; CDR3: CASSLGGGTIQETQYF
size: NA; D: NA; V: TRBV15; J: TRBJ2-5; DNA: TGTGCCACCAGCAGGGACTACCAAGAGACCCAGTACTTC; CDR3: CATSRDYQETQYF
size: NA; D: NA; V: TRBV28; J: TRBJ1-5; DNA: TGTGCCAGCAGTTTACGGTTAGCGGGGGACCAGCCCCAGCATTTT; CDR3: CASSLRLAGDQPQHF
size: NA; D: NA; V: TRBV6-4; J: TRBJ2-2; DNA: TGTGCCACCAACCAGACAGGCGCTACGAACACCGGGGAGCTGTTTTTT; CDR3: CATNQTGATNTGELFF
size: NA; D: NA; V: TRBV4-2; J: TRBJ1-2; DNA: TGTGCCAGCAGCCAAGGAGTAGGGGAGGATGGCTACACCTTC; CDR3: CASSQGVGEDGYTF
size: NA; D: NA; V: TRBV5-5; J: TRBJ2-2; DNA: TGTGCCAGCAGTACGGGACATACGAACACCGGGGAGCTGTTTTTT; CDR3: CASSTGHTNTGELFF
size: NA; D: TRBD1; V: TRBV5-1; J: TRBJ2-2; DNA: TGCGCCAGCAGCTCCAGGACAGGGGGCCTCGGGGAGCTGTTTTTT; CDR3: CASSSRTGGLGELFF
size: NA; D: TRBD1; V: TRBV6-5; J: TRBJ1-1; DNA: TGTGCCAGCAGTTACGGGGACAGAGCGAAAGCTTTCTTT; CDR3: CASSYGDRAKAFF
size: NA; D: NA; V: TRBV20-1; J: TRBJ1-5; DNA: TGCAGTGCTAGTAGACGGGCAGGGTCTTACCTTTATAGCAATCAGCCCCAGCATTTT; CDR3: CSASRRAGSYLYSNQPQHF
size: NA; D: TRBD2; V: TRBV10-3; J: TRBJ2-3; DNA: TGTGCCACTATCCTTAGCGGGGGGGCTACAGATACGCAGTATTTT; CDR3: CATILSGGATDTQYF
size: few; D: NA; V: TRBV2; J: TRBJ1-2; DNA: TGTGCCAGCAGTGAAGGGGTGACTCTCTATGGCTACACCTTC; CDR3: CASSEGVTLYGYTF
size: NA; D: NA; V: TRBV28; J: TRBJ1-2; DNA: TGTGCCAGCAGGGGGCGCGGCTATGGCTACACCTTC; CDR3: CASRGRGYGYTF
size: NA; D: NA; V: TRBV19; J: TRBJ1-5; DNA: TGTGCCAGTAGTATCCTTCCCACAGGATCGAATCAGCCCCAGCATTTT; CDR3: CASSILPTGSNQPQHF
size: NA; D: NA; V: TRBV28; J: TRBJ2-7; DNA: TGTGCCAGCCGGGACACCCCCTACGAGCAGTACTTC; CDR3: CASRDTPYEQYF
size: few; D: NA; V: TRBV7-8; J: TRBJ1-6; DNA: TGTGCCAGCAGCTTGTTTGGGACACAAAATTCACCCCTCCACTTT; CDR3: CASSLFGTQNSPLHF
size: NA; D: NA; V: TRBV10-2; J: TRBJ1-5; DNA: TGCGCCAGCAGTACACCCAATCAGCCCCAGCATTTT; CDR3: CASSTPNQPQHF
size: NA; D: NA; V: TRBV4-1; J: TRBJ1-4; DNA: TGCGCCAGCAGCCAGACCTTGGGGGGGGCGGATGAAAAACTGTTTTTT; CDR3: CASSQTLGGADEKLFF
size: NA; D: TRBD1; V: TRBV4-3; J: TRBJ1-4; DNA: TGCGCCAGCAGCCGGGACAGGGTATCGTTTGAAAAACTGTTTTTT; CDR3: CASSRDRVSFEKLFF
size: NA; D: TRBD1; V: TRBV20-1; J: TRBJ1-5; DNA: TGCAGTGCTAGTAGGACAGGGGGTGCCAATCAGCCCCAGCATTTT; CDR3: CSASRTGGANQPQHF
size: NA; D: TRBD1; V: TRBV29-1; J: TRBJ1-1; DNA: TGCAGCGTGAGCACCGGGACAGGGGTAGGTACTGAAGCTTTCTTT; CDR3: CSVSTGTGVGTEAFF